This T cell receptor (beta chain) was captured in a study of blood T cell repertoires in COVID-19. About the study: The United States, Italy and Spain provided the acute and convalescent COVID-19 samples. PBMCs, B-cell-depleted T cells, or T cells were the source of the cDNA or gDNA that made up the material.

In its sample, this clone was seen a few times. Per the authors' pipeline: Amplified reference gene primers provided the basis for estimating nucleated cell counts. Using immunoSEQ multiplex PCR, the repertoire was profiled, and TCRdb retains in-frame clones only, with some absent. Clonal size and the V and J genes are those of that table, whereas D and trimming came from the DNA. The table includes over 120,000 clones, around 84% detected once. Germline CDR1 and CDR2: SGHTA and FQGNSA. V gave up 6 bases and J gave up 7 bases; unmatched junction bases: 13. The CDR3 spans 15 residues. The sequenced material came from peripheral blood. The rearrangement joins TRBV7-2 to TRBJ1-2, with 8 bases fitting TRBD1. This sequence was found in a man aged 55 to 69 with active or convalescent COVID-19. The CDR3 DNA is TGTGCCAGCAGGGTATCCCCGACAGGGGTTGGTGGCTACACCTTC. As protein: CASRVSPTGVGGYTF.